What follows are 26 T cell receptor beta chains derived from one specimen sequenced in a study of Ad26.COV2.S vaccination and SARS-CoV-2 variants. Regarding treatment: 15 to 20 received Ad26.COV2.S at low or high dose, single or two shots; roughly five received placebo; per-sample allocation not given. Samples came from day 63 after the first vaccine or placebo injection. Profiling relied on immunoSEQ multiplex PCR, and the TCRdb table lists in-frame clones only, not all of them. The data contain roughly 320,000 clones, about 86% of them seen just once; the ten biggest clones take up 1.9%. The sample consisted of peripheral blood, taken in a trial of Ad26.COV2.S vaccine versus placebo. These receptors were obtained from a person between 18 and 65 years old who received the Ad26.COV2.S COVID-19 vaccine or a placebo.

CDR3 loop: CASSMADGTYEQYF. CDR3 DNA sequence: TGTGCCAGTAGTATGGCGGACGGAACCTACGAGCAGTACTTC. The V gene is TRBV19, the J gene TRBJ2-7; D gene ambiguous. V shed 3 bases and J shed 2 bases, with 11 bases lying between them. Germline V gene data show CDR1 as LNHDA and CDR2 as SQIVND (reference sequence). The CDR3 length is 14 residues. Drawing the rest from reference TRBV19 and TRBJ2-7, the complete variable domain is DGGITQSPKYLFRKEGQNVTLSCEQNLNHDAMYWYRQDPGQGLRLIYYSQIVNDFQKGDIAEGYSVSREKKESFPLTVTSAQKNPTAFYLCASSMADGTYEQYFGPGTRLTVT.

The V call is TRBV10-1, the J call TRBJ2-3; maybe TRBD2 (6 bases). There are 14 residues in the CDR3. Germline-derived CDR1 and CDR2 are WNHNN and SYGVQD (reference sequence). V was clipped by 3 bases and J by 0 bases, with 7 bases between them. The CDR3 DNA reads as TGCGCCAGCAGTGAAGCGGGTAGCACAGATACGCAGTATTTT. Amino acid sequence: CASSEAGSTDTQYF.

The genes are TRBV7-2 and TRBJ2-2; the D is unclear. The CDR3 is 18 residues long. V was trimmed by 3 bases and J by 2 bases, leaving 19 bases between them. CDR1 and CDR2 from the germline V gene are SGHTA and FQGNSA. Here the CDR3 reads CASSFHPVHIVNTGELFF. The CDR3 nucleotides are TGTGCCAGCAGCTTTCATCCCGTCCATATAGTAAACACCGGGGAGCTGTTTTTT.

The chain joins TRBV29-1 to TRBJ2-1; D possibly uses TRBD1 or TRBD2 (6 bases each). Germline V gives CDR1 SQVTM, CDR2 ANQGSEA. Trimming pared 7 bases from V and 0 bases from J, leaving 13 bases between. The CDR3 runs 14 residues. The CDR3 DNA reads TGCAGCGAAAAAGGGGGGCTCTCCTACAATGAGCAGTTCTTC. It codes for CSEKGGLSYNEQFF.

As DNA, the CDR3 is TGTGCCAGTACCGGGGCCGCTCTTAATGAAAAACTGTTTTTT. Its protein is CASTGAALNEKLFF. The rearrangement links TRBV19 to TRBJ1-4, with D perhaps matching TRBD1 (5 bases). The CDR3 is made up of 14 amino acids. Germline CDR1 is LNHDA and CDR2 is SQIVND (reference sequence). V shed 7 bases and J shed 4 bases, with 13 bases lying between them.

CDR3 sequence: CASSSGTSGYNEQFF. The DNA of the CDR3 is TGTGCCAGCAGTTCCGGGACTAGCGGCTACAATGAGCAGTTCTTC. V gene TRBV7-9 combines with J gene TRBJ2-1; 11 positions agree with TRBD2. Trimming removed 6 bases from V and 3 bases from J; junction bases left unmatched: 4. Per the germline V gene, CDR1 is SEHNR and CDR2 is FQNEAQ (reference sequence). The CDR3 consists of 15 residues.

The chain employs TRBV7-2 and TRBJ2-3; no clear D gene. V was pared by 1 base and J by 6 bases, with 8 bases between. The CDR3 covers 13 residues. The germline CDR1 and CDR2 sequences are SGHTA and FQGNSA. The CDR3 sequence is CASSLGAHDTQYF. For the CDR3, the DNA is TGTGCCAGCAGCTTAGGGGCCCACGATACGCAGTATTTT.

For this clone: This same CDR3 is encoded by further DNA sequences in the sample. The gene calls are TRBV9 and TRBJ1-6, with 7 positions matching TRBD1. The germline V gene has CDR1 SGDLS and CDR2 YYNGEE. V shed 4 bases and J 0 bases; nucleotides not matched to a gene: 4. The CDR3 length is 16 residues. The CDR3 sequence is CASSLQGSSYNSPLHF. Here the CDR3 DNA reads TGTGCCAGCAGCTTACAGGGGAGCTCCTATAATTCACCCCTCCACTTT. The whole variable domain, remainder taken from reference TRBV9 and TRBJ1-6, is DSGVTQTPKHLITATGQRVTLRCSPRSGDLSVYWYQQSLDQGLQFLIQYYNGEERAKGNILERFSAQQFPDLHSELNLSSLELGDSALYFCASSLQGSSYNSPLHFGNGTRLTVT.

CDR3 residues: CAWSGRGRDEQFF. The CDR3 nucleotides are TGTGCCTGGAGTGGGAGGGGGCGCGATGAGCAGTTCTTC. The chain couples TRBV30 to TRBJ2-1; D is possibly TRBD1 (7 bases). The germline V gene encodes CDR1 GTSNPN and CDR2 SVGIG (reference sequence). Trimming removed 1 base from V and 8 bases from J, with 12 bases in between. The CDR3 loop spans 13 amino acids. The entire variable domain, with the rest obtained from reference TRBV30 and TRBJ2-1, is as follows: SQTIHQWPATLVQPVGSPLSLECTVEGTSNPNLYWYRQAAGRGLQLLFYSVGIGQISSEVPQNLSASRPQDRQFILSSKKLLLSDSGFYLCAWSGRGRDEQFFGPGTRLTVL.

The CDR3 loop is CASSGAGQGDQETQYF. The CDR3 DNA sequence: TGCGCCAGCAGCGGTGCGGGACAGGGGGATCAAGAGACCCAGTACTTC. The chain links TRBV5-1 to TRBJ2-5; 11 bases agree with TRBD1. The CDR3 is 16 residues long. Losses at the gene ends were 4 bases for V and 2 bases for J; bases not matched to a gene: 7. Germline loops: CDR1 SGHRS, CDR2 YFSETQ.

The chain carries TRBV19 and TRBJ1-5; TRBD1 aligns across 7 bases. The CDR3 loop spans 14 amino acids. Germline V lookup: CDR1 LNHDA, CDR2 SQIVND (reference sequence). The J segment lost 2 bases and the V segment lost 4 bases, leaving 2 bases of the junction unmatched. The CDR3 nucleotides read TGTGCCAGTAGTACTGACAGGGGCAATCAGCCCCAGCATTTT. Protein product: CASSTDRGNQPQHF.

The chain employs TRBV7-6 and TRBJ1-3; the match to TRBD1 covers 7 bases. CDR3 size: 15 residues. V trimming: 0 bases; J trimming: 5 bases; junction bases outside the gene matches: 4. Germline CDR1 and CDR2: SGHVS and FNYEAQ. The CDR3 nucleotides read TGTGCCAGCAGCTTAGCGCAGGGGGGTAGAAACACCATATATTTT. It yields the protein CASSLAQGGRNTIYF.

Only one count was recorded for this clone. The genes are TRBV19 and TRBJ2-1, with D unclear. Between the trimmed V and J ends, which lost 0 bases and 5 bases, there was a span of 5 bases. CDR1 and CDR2 from the germline V gene are LNHDA and SQIVND (reference sequence). This CDR3 comprises 13 residues. CDR3 in DNA: TGTGCCAGTAGTATAGACTGGAACAATGAGCAGTTCTTC. This sequence encodes CASSIDWNNEQFF.

CDR3 in DNA: TGTGCCAGCACCCAGGGAAGATACACTGAAGCTTTCTTT. This codes for CASTQGRYTEAFF. This rearrangement joins TRBV6-5 to TRBJ1-1; perhaps TRBD1 as D (5 bases). V was pared by 7 bases and J by 3 bases, with 12 bases between. CDR3 length equals 13 residues. Germline CDR1 reads MNHEY; CDR2 reads SVGAGI.

J is TRBJ2-1 and V is TRBV30; D not certain. This CDR3 spans 11 amino acids. V was pared by 0 bases and J by 8 bases, with 5 bases between. Per the germline V gene, CDR1 is GTSNPN and CDR2 is SVGIG (reference sequence). The CDR3 protein is CAWSVRYEQFF. CDR3 bases: TGTGCCTGGAGTGTACGTTATGAGCAGTTCTTC. The full variable domain, in which reference TRBV30 and TRBJ2-1 provide the parts outside the CDR3, is SQTIHQWPATLVQPVGSPLSLECTVEGTSNPNLYWYRQAAGRGLQLLFYSVGIGQISSEVPQNLSASRPQDRQFILSSKKLLLSDSGFYLCAWSVRYEQFFGPGTRLTVL.

The V gene is TRBV7-8, the J gene TRBJ1-5; tentative D call: TRBD1 (6 bases). The CDR3 runs to 16 residues. Germline CDR1 reads SGHVS; CDR2 reads FQNEAQ. V lost 10 bases to trimming and J lost 1 base, with 20 bases between them. DNA for the CDR3: TGTGCCACAATTCCGGGACAAACTTCGAGCAATCAGCCCCAGCATTTT. It codes for CATIPGQTSSNQPQHF.

The J gene is TRBJ1-2, the V gene TRBV5-1, with TRBD1 matching over 7 bases. This CDR3 has 14 residues. V gave up 0 bases and J gave up 7 bases; unmatched junction bases: 6. In germline, CDR1 is SGHRS, CDR2 YFSETQ. The CDR3: CASSLDYRGGGYTF. CDR3 DNA sequence: TGCGCCAGCAGCTTGGATTACAGGGGTGGTGGCTACACCTTC. Drawing the rest from reference TRBV5-1 and TRBJ1-2, the complete variable domain is KAGVTQTPRYLIKTRGQQVTLSCSPISGHRSVSWYQQTPGQGLQFLFEYFSETQRNKGNFPGRFSGRQFSNSRSEMNVSTLELGDSALYLCASSLDYRGGGYTFGSGTRLTVV.

J is TRBJ1-6 and V is TRBV18, with D possibly TRBD1 on 6 matching bases. Germline V CDR1 and CDR2: KGHSH, LQKENI. The CDR3 covers 20 residues. Deletions cut 6 bases from V and 11 bases from J, with 35 bases between. CDR3 in amino acids: CASSRRQETLRNPRDAPLHF. For the CDR3, the DNA is TGTGCCAGCTCCCGGCGACAGGAAACTCTCCGTAATCCCCGGGATGCACCCCTCCACTTT.

The gene calls are TRBV7-2 and TRBJ2-3; 7 bases agree with TRBD1. V dropped 2 bases and J dropped 0; count of bases not matched to a gene: 11. The germline CDR1 and CDR2 sequences are SGHTA and FQGNSA. The CDR3 has 18 residues. This CDR3 reads CASSLPGQRSSSTDTQYF. CDR3 nucleotide sequence: TGTGCCAGCAGCTTACCGGGACAGAGATCCTCTAGCACAGATACGCAGTATTTT.

The chain couples TRBV27 to TRBJ2-5; D possibly corresponds to TRBD1 (5 bases). CDR3 length: 15 amino acids. Germline V gives CDR1 MNHEY, CDR2 SMNVEV (reference sequence). Trimming removed 8 bases from V and 3 bases from J, with 19 bases in between. Written as DNA, the CDR3 is TGTGCCAGCTCCAGCAGGGCTAAAGGGGAAGAGACCCAGTACTTC. Amino acids: CASSSRAKGEETQYF.

The CDR3 DNA reads as TGTGCCAGCTCACCTCAACAATACAGGGCGGACACTGAAGCTTTCTTT. Translating gives CASSPQQYRADTEAFF. The rearrangement uses TRBV18 and TRBJ1-1, with a weak D call TRBD1 (6 bases). This CDR3 is 16 amino acids long. Deletions cut 3 bases from V and 3 bases from J, with 17 bases between. Germline V gives CDR1 KGHSH, CDR2 LQKENI.

J is TRBJ2-7 and V is TRBV6-1; D is perhaps TRBD1 or TRBD2 (5 bases each). There are 13 residues in the CDR3. Germline CDR1 MNHNS, CDR2 SASEGT. Trimming removed 5 bases at V and 2 bases at J, with 10 bases between. As DNA, the CDR3 is TGTGCCAGCAGTCGGGACGGTGCCTACGAGCAGTACTTC. Protein: CASSRDGAYEQYF.

The chain combines TRBV5-4 with TRBJ1-2; possible D gene TRBD1, 6 bases. This CDR3 is 14 amino acids long. Trimming took off 4 bases at V and 7 bases at J, with 17 bases between the two ends. Germline CDR1 reads SGHNT; CDR2 reads YYREEE (reference sequence). CDR3 sequence reads: CASSAPGGAGGYTF. CDR3 in DNA: TGTGCCAGCAGCGCCCCCGGGGGGGCAGGTGGCTACACCTTC.

The chain employs TRBV11-1 and TRBJ2-3; a weak D match, TRBD2 (6 bases). Germline assignment: CDR1 SGHAT and CDR2 FQDESV (reference sequence). This CDR3 is built from 16 residues. V lost 5 bases and J 1 base, leaving 16 bases between the germline ends. The CDR3 bases are TGTGCCAGCAGCGCAGGTCGCGGACTACGCACAGATACGCAGTATTTT. Translated: CASSAGRGLRTDTQYF.

This chain links TRBV6-2 or TRBV6-3 with TRBJ1-2; D is unclear. Trimming shortened V by 2 bases and J by 8 bases, and 9 bases separated the two germline ends. This CDR3 spans 12 amino acids. Germline V gene sequence: CDR1 MNHEY, CDR2 SVGEGT. CDR3 sequence reads: CASSYPLRGYTF. The CDR3 coding sequence is TGTGCCAGCAGTTACCCTCTAAGGGGCTACACCTTC.

The chain links TRBV3-1 (or the pseudogene TRBV3-2) to TRBJ2-1; possible D gene TRBD2, 6 bases. The germline V gene has CDR1 LGHDT and CDR2 YNNKEL (reference sequence). The V end lost 2 bases, the J end lost 2 bases, and 16 bases lay between the germline ends. The CDR3 is made up of 17 amino acids. This CDR3 is CASSQYPWRGPYNEQFF. In DNA, the CDR3 is TGTGCCAGCAGCCAATACCCCTGGCGGGGCCCCTACAATGAGCAGTTCTTC.